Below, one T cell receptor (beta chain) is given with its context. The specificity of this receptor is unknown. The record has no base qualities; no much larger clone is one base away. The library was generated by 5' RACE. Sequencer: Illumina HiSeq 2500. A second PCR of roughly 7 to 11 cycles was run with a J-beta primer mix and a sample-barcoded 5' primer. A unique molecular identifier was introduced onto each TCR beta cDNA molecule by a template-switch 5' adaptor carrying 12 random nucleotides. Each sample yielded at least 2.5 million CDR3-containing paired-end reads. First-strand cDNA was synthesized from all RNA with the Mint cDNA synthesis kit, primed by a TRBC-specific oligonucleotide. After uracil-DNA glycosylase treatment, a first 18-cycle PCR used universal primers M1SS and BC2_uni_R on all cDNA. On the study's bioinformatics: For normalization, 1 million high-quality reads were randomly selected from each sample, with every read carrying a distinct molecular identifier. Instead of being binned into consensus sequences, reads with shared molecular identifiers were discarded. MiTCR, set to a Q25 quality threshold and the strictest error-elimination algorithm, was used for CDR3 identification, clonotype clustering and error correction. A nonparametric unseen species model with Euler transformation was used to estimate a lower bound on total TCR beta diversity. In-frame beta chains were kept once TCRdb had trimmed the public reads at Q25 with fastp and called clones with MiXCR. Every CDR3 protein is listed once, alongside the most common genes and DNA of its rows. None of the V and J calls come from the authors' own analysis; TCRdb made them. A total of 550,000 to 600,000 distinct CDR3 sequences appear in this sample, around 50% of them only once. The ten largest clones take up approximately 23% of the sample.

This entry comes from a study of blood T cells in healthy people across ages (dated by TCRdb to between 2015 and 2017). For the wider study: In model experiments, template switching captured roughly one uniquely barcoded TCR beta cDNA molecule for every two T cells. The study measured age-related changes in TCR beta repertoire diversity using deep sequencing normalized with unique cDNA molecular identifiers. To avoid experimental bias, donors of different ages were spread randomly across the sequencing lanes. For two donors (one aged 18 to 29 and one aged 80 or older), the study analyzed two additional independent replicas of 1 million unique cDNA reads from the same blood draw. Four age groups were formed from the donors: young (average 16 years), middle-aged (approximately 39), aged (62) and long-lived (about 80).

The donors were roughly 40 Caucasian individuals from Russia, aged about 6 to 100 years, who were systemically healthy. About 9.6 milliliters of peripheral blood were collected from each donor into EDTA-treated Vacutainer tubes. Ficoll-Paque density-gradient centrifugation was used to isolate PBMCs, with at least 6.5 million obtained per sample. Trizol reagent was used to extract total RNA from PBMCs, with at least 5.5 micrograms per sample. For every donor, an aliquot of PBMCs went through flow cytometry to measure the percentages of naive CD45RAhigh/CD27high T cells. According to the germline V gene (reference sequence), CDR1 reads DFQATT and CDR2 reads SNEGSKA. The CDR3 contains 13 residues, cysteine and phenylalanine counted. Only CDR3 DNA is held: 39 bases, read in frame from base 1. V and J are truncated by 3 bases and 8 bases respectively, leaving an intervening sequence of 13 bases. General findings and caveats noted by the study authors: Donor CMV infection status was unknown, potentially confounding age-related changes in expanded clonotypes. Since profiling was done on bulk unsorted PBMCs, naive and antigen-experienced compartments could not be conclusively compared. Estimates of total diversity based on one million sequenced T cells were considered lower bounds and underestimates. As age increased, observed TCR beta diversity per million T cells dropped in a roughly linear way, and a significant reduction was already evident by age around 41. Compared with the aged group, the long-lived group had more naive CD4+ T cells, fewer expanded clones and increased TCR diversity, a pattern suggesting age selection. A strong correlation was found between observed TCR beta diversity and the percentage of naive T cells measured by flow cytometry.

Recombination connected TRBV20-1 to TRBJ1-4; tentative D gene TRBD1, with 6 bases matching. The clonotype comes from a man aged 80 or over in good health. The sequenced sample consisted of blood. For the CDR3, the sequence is CSASRRDKEKLFF. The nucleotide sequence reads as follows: TGCAGTGCTAGTCGGCGGGACAAAGAAAAACTGTTTTTT.